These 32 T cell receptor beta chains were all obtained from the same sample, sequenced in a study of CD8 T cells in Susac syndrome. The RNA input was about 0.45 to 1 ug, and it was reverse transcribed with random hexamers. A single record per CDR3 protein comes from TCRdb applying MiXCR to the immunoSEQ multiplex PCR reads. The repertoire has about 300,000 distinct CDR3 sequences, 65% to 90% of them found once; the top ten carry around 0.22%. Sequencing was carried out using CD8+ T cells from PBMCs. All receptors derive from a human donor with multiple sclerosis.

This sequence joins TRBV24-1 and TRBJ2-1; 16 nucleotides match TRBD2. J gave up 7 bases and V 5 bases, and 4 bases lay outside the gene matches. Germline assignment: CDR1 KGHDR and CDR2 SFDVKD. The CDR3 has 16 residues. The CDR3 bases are TGTGCCACCAGTGGGGCGGGACTAGCGGGAGGGAATGAGCAGTTCTTC. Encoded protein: CATSGAGLAGGNEQFF.

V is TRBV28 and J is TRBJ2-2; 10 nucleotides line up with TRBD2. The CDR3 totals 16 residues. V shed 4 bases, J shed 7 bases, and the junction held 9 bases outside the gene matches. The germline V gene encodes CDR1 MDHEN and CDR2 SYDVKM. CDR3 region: CASSSRTSGKVGELFF. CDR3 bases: TGTGCCAGCAGTTCCCGTACTAGCGGGAAGGTCGGGGAGCTGTTTTTT.

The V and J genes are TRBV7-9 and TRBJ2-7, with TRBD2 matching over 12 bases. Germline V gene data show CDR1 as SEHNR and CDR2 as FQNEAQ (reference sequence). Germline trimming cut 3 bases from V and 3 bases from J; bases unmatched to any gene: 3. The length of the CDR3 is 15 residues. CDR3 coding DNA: TGTGCCAGCAGCTTGGCGGGACTAGCGGGCTACGAGCAGTACTTC. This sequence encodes CASSLAGLAGYEQYF.

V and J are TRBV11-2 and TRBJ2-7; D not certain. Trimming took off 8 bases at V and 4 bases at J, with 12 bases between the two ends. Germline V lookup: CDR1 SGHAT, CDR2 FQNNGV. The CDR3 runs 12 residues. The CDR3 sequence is CASSHLEYEQYF. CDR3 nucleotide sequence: TGTGCCAGCTCTCATCTGGAGTACGAGCAGTACTTC.

The CDR3 bases are TGCGCCAGCAGCCACGGAGGGTATCTAGCTGAGCAGTACTTC. This sequence encodes CASSHGGYLAEQYF. V and J are TRBV4-3 and TRBJ2-7; tentative D call: TRBD2 (6 bases). Deletions cut 3 bases from V and 7 bases from J, with 16 bases between. The CDR3 has 14 residues. Germline assignment: CDR1 LGHNA and CDR2 YSLEER.

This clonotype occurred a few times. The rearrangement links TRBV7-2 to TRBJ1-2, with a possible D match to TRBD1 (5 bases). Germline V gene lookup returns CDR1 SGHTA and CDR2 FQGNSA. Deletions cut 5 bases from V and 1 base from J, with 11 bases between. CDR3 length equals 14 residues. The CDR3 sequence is CASSLGTNNYGYTF. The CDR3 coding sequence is TGTGCCAGCAGCCTGGGGACCAATAACTATGGCTACACCTTC.

CDR3 amino acids: CASRLRKGDWNTEAFF. In DNA form, the CDR3 reads TGTGCCAGCAGACTCAGGAAGGGAGACTGGAACACTGAAGCTTTCTTT. V usage is TRBV7-2 and J usage is TRBJ1-1; D gene ambiguous. The CDR3 runs 16 residues. Germline values: CDR1 SGHTA, CDR2 FQGNSA. Trimming cost V 6 bases and J 1 base, with 18 bases left between them.

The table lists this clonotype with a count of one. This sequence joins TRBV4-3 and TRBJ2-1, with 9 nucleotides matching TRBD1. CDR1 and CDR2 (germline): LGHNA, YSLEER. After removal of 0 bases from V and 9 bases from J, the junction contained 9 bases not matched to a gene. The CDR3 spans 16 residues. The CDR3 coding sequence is TGCGCCAGCAGCCAAGATTCCGGACAGGGGAGAAGTGAGCAGTTCTTC. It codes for CASSQDSGQGRSEQFF.

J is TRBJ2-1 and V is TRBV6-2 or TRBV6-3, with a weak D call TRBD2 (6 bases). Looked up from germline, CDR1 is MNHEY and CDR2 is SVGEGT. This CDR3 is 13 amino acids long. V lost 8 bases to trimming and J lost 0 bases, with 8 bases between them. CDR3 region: CASGGNSYNEQFF. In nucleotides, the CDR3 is TGTGCCAGCGGGGGGAACTCCTACAATGAGCAGTTCTTC.

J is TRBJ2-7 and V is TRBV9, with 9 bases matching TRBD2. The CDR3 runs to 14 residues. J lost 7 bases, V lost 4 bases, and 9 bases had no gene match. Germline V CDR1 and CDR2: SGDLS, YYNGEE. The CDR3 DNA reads TGTGCCAGCAGCCCCCCAGCGGGAGGAAGGGAGCAGTACTTC. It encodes CASSPPAGGREQYF.

This CDR3 reads CASSRGRDRDTEAFF. CDR3 DNA: TGTGCCAGCAGCAGGGGCCGGGACAGGGACACTGAAGCTTTCTTT. The J gene is TRBJ1-1, the V gene TRBV5-4; 9 bases align to TRBD1. Germline V gives CDR1 SGHNT, CDR2 YYREEE (reference sequence). Trimming removed 4 bases from V and 3 bases from J; junction bases left unmatched: 7. This CDR3 has 15 amino acids.

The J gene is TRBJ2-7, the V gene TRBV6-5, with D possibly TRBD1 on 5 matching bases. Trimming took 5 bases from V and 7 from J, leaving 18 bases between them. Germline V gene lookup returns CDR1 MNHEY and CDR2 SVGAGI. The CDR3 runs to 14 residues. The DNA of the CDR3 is TGTGCCAGCAGTCCCCTTCCAGGGCTAGGTGAGCAGTACTTC. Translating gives CASSPLPGLGEQYF.

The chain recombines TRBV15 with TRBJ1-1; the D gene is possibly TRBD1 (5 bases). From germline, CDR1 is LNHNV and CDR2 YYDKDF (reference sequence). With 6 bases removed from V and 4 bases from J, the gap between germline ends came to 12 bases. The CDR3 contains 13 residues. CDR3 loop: CATRSGGVTEAFF. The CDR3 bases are TGTGCCACCAGGAGCGGGGGGGTCACTGAAGCTTTCTTT.

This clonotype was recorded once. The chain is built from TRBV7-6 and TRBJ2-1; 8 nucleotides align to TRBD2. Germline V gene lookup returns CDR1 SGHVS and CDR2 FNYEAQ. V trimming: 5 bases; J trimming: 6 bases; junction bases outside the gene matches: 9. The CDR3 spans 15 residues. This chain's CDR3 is CASSPSGSPVNEQFF. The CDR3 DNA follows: TGTGCCAGCAGCCCGAGCGGGAGCCCCGTCAATGAGCAGTTCTTC.

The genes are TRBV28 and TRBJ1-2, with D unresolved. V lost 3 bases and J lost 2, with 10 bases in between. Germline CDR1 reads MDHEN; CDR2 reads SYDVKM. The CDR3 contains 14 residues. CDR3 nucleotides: TGTGCCAGCAGTTTTCCGGGAGCCAACTATGGCTACACCTTC. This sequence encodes CASSFPGANYGYTF.

The CDR3 region has the DNA TGTGCCAGCAGTTCCTGGCGGGACATTCAAGAGACCCAGTACTTC. Its translation: CASSSWRDIQETQYF. The V gene is TRBV28, the J gene TRBJ2-5; D possibly uses TRBD1 or TRBD2 (6 bases each). V lost 4 bases and J lost 2, with 14 bases in between. The CDR3 extends over 15 amino acids. Germline V gives CDR1 MDHEN, CDR2 SYDVKM.

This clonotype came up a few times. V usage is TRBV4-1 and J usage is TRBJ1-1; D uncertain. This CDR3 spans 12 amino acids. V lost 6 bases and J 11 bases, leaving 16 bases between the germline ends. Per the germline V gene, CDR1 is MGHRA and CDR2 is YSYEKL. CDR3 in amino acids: CASRQIGGRAFF. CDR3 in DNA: TGCGCCAGCAGGCAAATAGGAGGGCGTGCTTTCTTT.

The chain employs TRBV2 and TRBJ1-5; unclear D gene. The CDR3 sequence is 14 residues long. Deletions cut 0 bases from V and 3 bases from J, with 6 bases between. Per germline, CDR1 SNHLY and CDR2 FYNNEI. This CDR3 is CASSEAGNNQPQHF. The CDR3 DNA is TGTGCCAGCAGTGAAGCGGGGAACAATCAGCCCCAGCATTTT.

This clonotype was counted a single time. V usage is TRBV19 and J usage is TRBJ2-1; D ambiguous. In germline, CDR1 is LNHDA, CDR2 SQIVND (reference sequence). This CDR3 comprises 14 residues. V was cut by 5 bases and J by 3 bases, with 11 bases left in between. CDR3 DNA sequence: TGTGCCAGTAGTTCCGCGATTAACTACAATGAGCAGTTCTTC. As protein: CASSSAINYNEQFF.

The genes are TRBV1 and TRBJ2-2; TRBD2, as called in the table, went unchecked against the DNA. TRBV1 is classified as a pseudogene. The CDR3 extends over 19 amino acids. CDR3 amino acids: CTSSQARTSGKPNTGELFF. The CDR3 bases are TGCACCAGCAGCCAAGCTAGGACTAGCGGCAAACCTAACACCGGGGAGCTGTTTTTT.

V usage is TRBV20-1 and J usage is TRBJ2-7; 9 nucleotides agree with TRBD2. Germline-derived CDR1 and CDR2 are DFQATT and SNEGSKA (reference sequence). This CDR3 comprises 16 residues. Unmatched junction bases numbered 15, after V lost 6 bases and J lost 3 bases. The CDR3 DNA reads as TGCAGTGCAGCAACTCACCGGACTAGCGTTTTCTACGAGCAGTACTTC. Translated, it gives CSAATHRTSVFYEQYF.

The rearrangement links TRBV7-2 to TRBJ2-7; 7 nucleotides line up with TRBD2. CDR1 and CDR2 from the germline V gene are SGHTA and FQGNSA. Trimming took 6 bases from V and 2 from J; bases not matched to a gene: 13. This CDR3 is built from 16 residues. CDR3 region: CASSSHEAGLAYEQYF. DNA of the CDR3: TGTGCCAGCAGTTCACACGAAGCGGGGCTAGCCTACGAGCAGTACTTC.

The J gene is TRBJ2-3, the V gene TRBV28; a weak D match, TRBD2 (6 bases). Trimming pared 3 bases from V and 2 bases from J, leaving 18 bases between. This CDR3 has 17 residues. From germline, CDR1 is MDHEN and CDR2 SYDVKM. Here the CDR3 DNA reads TGTGCCAGCAGTTTTGACCACGAGCCGGGGGACACAGATACGCAGTATTTT. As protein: CASSFDHEPGDTDTQYF.

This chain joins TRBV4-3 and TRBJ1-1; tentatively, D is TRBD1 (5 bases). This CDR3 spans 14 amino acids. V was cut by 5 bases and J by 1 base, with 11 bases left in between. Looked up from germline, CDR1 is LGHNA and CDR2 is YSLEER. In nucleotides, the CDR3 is TGCGCCAGCAGCTTACAGGTCGAGAACACTGAAGCTTTCTTT. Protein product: CASSLQVENTEAFF.

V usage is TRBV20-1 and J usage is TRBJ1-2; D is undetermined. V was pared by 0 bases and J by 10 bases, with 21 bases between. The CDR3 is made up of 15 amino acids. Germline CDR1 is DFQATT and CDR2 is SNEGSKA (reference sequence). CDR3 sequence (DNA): TGCAGTGCTAGAGATTCGGACCTCCTAACTATGGTCTACACCTTC. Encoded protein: CSARDSDLLTMVYTF.

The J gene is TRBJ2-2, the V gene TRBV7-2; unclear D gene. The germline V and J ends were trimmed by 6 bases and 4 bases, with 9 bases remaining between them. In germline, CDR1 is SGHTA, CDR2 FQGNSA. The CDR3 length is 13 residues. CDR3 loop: CASSQYPTGELFF. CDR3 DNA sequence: TGTGCCAGCAGTCAGTATCCCACCGGGGAGCTGTTTTTT.

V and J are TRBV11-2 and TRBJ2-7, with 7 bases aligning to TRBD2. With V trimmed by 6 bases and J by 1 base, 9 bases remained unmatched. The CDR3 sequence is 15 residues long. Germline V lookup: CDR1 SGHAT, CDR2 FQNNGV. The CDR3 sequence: CASRAWAGASYEQYF. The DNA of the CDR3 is TGTGCCAGCAGGGCCTGGGCGGGAGCTTCCTACGAGCAGTACTTC.

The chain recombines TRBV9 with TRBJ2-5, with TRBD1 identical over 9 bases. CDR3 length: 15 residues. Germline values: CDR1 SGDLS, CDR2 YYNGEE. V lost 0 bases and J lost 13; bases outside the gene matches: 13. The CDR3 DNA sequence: TGTGCCAGCAGCGTAGCACCGGGACAGGGCCCTCCACGGTACTTC. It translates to CASSVAPGQGPPRYF.

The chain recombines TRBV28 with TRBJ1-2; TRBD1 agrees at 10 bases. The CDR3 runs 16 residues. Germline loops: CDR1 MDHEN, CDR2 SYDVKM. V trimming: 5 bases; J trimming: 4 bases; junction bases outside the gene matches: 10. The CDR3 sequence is CASSGTGDLGFYGYTF. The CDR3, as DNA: TGTGCCAGCAGTGGGACAGGGGATCTAGGGTTCTATGGCTACACCTTC.

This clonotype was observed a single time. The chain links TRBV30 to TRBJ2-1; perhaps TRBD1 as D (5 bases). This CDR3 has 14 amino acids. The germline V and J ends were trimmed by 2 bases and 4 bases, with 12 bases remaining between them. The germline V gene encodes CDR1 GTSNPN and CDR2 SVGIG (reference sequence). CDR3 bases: TGTGCCTGGAGTCAGGGCGGCTATTACAATGAGCAGTTCTTC. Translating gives CAWSQGGYYNEQFF.

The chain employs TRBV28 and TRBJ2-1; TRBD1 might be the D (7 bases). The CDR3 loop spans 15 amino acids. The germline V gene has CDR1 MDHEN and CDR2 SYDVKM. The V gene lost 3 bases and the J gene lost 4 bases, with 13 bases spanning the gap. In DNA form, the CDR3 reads TGTGCCAGCAGTTTTGGAGGGGGCTCTTACAATGAGCAGTTCTTC. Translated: CASSFGGGSYNEQFF.

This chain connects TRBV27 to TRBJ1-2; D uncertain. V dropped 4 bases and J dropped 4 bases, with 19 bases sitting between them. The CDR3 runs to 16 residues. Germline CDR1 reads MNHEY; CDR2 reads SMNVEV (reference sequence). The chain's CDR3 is CASSYSAGEAGYGYTF. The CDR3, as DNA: TGTGCCAGCAGTTACTCGGCCGGGGAAGCTGGCTATGGCTACACCTTC.